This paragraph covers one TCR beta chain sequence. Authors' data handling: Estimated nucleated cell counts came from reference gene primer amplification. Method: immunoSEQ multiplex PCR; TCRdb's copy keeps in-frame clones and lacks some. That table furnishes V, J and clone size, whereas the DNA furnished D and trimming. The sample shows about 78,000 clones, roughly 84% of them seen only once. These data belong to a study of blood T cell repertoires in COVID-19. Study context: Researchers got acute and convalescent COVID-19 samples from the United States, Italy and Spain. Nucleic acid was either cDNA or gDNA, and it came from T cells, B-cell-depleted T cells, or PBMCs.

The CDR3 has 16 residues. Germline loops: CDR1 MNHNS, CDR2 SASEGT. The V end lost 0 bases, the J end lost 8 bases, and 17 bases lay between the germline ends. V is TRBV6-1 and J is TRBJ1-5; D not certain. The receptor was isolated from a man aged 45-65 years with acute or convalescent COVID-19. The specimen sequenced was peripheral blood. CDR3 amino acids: CASSEALGGSGEPQHF. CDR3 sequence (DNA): TGTGCCAGCAGTGAAGCTCTCGGAGGGAGCGGGGAGCCCCAGCATTTT.